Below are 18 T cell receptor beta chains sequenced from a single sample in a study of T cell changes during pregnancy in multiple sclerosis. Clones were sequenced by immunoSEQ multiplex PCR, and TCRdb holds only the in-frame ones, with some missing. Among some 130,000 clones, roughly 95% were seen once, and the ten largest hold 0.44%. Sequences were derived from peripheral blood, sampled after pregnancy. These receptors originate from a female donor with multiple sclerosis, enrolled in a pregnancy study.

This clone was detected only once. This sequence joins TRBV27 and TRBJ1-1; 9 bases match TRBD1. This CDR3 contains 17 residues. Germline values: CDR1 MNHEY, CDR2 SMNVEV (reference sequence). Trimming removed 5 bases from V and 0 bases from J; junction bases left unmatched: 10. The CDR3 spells CASSPVGTGRMNTEAFF. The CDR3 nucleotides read TGTGCCAGCAGTCCCGTTGGGACAGGGCGCATGAACACTGAAGCTTTCTTT.

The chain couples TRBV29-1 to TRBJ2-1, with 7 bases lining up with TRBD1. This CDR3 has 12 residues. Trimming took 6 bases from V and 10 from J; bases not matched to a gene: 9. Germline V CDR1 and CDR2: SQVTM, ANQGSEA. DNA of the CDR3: TGCAGCGTCAGAAGGGGGCGAGAGGAGCAGTTCTTC. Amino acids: CSVRRGREEQFF.

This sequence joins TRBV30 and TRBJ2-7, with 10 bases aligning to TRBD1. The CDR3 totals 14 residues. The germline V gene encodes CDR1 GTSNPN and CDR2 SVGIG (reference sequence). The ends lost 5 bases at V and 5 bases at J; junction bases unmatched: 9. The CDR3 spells CAWAPGTGVHEQYF. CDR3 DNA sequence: TGTGCCTGGGCGCCCGGGACAGGGGTTCACGAGCAGTACTTC. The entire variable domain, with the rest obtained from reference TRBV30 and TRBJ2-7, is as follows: SQTIHQWPATLVQPVGSPLSLECTVEGTSNPNLYWYRQAAGRGLQLLFYSVGIGQISSEVPQNLSASRPQDRQFILSSKKLLLSDSGFYLCAWAPGTGVHEQYFGPGTRLTVT.

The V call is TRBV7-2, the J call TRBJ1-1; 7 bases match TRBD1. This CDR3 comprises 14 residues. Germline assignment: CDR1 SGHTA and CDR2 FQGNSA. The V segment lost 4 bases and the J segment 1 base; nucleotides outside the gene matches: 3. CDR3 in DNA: TGTGCCAGCAGCTCTAGGGGGCAGAACACTGAAGCTTTCTTT. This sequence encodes CASSSRGQNTEAFF.

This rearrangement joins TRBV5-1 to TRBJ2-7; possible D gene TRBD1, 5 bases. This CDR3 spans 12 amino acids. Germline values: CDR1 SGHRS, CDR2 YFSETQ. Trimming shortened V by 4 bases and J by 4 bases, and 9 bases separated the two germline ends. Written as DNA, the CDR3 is TGCGCCAGCAGCGTCGACAGTTACGAGCAGTACTTC. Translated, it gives CASSVDSYEQYF.

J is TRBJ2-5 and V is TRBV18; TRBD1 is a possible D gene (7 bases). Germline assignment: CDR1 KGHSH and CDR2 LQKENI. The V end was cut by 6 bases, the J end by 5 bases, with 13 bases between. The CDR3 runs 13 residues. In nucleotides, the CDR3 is TGTGCCAGCTCCCAGGGGGGAGACGAGACCCAGTACTTC. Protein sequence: CASSQGGDETQYF.

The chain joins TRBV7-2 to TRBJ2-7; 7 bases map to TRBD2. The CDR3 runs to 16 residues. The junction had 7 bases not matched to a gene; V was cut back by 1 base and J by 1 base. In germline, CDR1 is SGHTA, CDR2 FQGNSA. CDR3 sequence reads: CASSLEIGRRSYEQYF. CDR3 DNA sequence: TGTGCCAGCAGCTTAGAAATCGGGAGGAGATCCTACGAGCAGTACTTC.

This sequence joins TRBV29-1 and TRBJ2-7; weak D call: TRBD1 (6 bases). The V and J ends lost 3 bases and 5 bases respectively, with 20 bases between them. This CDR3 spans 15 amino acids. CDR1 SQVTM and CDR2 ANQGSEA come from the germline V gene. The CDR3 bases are TGCAGCGTTGATATTGGGCGTACAGGGAGTAACGAGCAGTACTTC. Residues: CSVDIGRTGSNEQYF.

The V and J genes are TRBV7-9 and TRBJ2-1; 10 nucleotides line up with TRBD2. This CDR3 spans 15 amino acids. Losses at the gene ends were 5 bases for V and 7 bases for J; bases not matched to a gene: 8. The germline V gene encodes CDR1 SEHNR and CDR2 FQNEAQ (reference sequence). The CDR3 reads CASSKLAGALNEQFF. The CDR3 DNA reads TGTGCCAGCAGCAAGCTAGCGGGAGCTCTAAATGAGCAGTTCTTC.

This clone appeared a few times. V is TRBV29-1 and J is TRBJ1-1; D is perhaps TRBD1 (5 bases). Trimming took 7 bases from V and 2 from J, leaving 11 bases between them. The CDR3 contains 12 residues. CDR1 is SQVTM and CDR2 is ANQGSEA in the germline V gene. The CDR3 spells CSGHRYNTEAFF. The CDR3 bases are TGCAGCGGACACAGGTATAACACTGAAGCTTTCTTT.

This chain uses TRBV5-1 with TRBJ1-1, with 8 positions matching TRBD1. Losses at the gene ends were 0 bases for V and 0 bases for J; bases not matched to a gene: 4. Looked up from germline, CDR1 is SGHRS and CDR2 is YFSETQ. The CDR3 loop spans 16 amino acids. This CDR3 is CASSLVGQGLNTEAFF. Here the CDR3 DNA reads TGCGCCAGCAGCTTGGTAGGACAGGGATTGAACACTGAAGCTTTCTTT.

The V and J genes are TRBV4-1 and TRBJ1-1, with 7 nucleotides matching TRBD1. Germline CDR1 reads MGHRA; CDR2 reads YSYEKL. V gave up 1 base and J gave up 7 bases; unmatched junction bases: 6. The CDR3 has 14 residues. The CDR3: CASSQGDRVGEAFF. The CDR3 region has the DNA TGCGCCAGCAGCCAAGGCGACAGGGTAGGTGAAGCTTTCTTT.

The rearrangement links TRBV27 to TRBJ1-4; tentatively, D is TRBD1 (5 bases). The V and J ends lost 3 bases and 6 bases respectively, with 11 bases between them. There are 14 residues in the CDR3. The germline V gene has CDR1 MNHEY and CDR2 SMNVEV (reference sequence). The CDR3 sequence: CASSFRGSDEKLFF. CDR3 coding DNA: TGTGCCAGCAGTTTTCGGGGGTCAGATGAAAAACTGTTTTTT.

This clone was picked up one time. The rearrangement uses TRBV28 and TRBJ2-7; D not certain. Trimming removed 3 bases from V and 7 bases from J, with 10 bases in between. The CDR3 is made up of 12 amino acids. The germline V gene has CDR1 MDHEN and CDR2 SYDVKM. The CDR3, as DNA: TGTGCCAGCAGTTTGATCGCGCGGGAGCAGTACTTC. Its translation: CASSLIAREQYF.

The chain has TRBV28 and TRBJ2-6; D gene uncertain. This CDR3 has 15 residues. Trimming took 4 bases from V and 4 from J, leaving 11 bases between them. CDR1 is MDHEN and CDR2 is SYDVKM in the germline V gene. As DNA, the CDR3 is TGTGCCAGCAGTTCTCCCCAGGCCGGGGCCAACGTCCTGACTTTC. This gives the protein CASSSPQAGANVLTF.

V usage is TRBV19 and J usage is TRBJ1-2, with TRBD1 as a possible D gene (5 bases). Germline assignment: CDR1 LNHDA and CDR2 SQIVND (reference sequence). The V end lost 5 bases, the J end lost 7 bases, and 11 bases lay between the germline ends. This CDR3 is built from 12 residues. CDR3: CASSGDSTGYTF. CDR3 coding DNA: TGTGCCAGTAGTGGGGACTCAACTGGCTACACCTTC.

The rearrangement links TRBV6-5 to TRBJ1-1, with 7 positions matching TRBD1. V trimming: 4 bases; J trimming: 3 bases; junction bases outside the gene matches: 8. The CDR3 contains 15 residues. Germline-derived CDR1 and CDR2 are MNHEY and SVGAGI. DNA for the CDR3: TGTGCCAGCAGTTCTCCAAAGGGGGCCTACACTGAAGCTTTCTTT. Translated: CASSSPKGAYTEAFF.

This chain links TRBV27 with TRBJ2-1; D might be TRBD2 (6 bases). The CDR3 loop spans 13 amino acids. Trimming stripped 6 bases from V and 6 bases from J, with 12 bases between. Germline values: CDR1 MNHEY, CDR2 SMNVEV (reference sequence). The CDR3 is CASSGTYRNEQFF. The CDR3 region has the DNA TGTGCCAGCAGCGGGACTTACCGCAATGAGCAGTTCTTC.